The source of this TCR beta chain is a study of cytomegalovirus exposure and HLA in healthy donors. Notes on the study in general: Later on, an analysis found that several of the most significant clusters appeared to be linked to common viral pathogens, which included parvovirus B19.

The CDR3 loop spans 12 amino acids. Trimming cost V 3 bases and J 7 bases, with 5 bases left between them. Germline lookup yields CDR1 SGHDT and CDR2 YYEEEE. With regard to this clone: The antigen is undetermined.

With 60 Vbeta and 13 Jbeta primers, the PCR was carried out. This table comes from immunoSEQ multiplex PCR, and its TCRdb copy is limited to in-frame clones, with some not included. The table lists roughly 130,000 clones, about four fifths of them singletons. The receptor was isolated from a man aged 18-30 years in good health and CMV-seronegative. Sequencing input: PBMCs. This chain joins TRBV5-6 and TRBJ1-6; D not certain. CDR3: CASSWQNSPLHF. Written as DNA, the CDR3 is TGTGCCAGCAGCTGGCAGAATTCACCCCTCCACTTT.